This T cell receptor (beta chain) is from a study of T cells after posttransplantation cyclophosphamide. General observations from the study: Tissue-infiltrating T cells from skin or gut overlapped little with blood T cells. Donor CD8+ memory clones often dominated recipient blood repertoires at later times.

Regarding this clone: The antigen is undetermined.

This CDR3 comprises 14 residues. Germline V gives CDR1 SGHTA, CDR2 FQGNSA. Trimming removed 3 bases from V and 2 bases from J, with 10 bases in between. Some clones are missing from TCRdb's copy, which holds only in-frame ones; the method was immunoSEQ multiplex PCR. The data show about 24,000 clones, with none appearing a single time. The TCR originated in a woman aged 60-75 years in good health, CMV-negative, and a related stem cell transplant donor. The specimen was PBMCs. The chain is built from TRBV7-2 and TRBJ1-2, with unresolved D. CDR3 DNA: TGTGCCAGCAGCTTCGGTGGGCAGAACTATGGCTACACCTTC. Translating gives CASSFGGQNYGYTF.